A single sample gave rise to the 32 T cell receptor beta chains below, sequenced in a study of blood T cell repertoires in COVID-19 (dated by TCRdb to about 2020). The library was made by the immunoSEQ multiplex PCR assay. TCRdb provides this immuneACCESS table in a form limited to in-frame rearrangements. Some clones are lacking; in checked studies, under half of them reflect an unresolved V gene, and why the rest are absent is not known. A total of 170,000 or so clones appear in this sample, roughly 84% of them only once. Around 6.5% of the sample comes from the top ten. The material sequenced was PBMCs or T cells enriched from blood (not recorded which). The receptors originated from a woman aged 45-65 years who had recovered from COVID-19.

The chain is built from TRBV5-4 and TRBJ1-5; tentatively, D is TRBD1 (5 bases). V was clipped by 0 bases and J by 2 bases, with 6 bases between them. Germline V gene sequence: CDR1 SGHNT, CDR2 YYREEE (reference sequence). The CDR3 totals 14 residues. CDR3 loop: CASSLEGGNQPQHF. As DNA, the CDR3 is TGTGCCAGCAGCTTGGAAGGGGGCAATCAGCCCCAGCATTTT.

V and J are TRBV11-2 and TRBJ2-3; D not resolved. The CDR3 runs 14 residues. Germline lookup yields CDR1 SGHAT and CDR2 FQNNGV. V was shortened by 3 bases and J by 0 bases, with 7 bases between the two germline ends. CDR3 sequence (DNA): TGTGCCAGCAGCTTCCGTAGCAGCACAGATACGCAGTATTTT. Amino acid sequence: CASSFRSSTDTQYF.

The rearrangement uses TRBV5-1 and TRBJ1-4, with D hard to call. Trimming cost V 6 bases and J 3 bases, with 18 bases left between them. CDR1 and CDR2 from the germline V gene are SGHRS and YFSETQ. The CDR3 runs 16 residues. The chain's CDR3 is CASTRDIGAANEKLFF. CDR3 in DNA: TGCGCCAGCACAAGGGATATAGGAGCGGCTAATGAAAAACTGTTTTTT.

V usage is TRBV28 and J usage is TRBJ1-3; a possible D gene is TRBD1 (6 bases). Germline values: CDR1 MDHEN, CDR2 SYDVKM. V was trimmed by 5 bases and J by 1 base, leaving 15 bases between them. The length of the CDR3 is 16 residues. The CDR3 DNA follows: TGTGCCAGCAGTCCCCTGGACGACAGGTCTGGAAACACCATATATTTT. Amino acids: CASSPLDDRSGNTIYF. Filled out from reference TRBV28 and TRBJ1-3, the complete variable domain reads DVKVTQSSRYLVKRTGEKVFLECVQDMDHENMFWYRQDPGLGLRLIYFSYDVKMKEKGDIPEGYSVSREKKERFSLILESASTNQTSMYLCASSPLDDRSGNTIYFGEGSWLTVV.

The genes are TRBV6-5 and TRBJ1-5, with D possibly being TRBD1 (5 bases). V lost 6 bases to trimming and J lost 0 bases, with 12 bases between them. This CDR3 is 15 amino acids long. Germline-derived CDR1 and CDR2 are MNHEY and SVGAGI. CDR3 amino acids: CASRLDSHSNQPQHF. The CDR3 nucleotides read TGTGCCAGCAGATTAGACAGCCATAGCAATCAGCCCCAGCATTTT.

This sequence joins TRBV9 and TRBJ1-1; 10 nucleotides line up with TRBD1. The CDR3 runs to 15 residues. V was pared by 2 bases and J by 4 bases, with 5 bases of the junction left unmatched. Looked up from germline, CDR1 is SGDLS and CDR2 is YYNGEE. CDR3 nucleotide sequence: TGTGCCAGCAGCGTGGTGGGACAGGGGATCACTGAAGCTTTCTTT. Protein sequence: CASSVVGQGITEAFF. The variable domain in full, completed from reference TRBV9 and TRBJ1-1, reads DSGVTQTPKHLITATGQRVTLRCSPRSGDLSVYWYQQSLDQGLQFLIQYYNGEERAKGNILERFSAQQFPDLHSELNLSSLELGDSALYFCASSVVGQGITEAFFGQGTRLTVV.

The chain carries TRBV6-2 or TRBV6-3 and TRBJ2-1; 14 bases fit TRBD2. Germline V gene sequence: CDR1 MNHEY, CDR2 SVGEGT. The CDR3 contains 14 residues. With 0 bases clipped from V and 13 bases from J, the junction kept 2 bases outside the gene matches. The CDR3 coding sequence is TGTGCCAGCAGTTACTCGACTAGCGGGAGGGCCCAGTTCTTC. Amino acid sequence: CASSYSTSGRAQFF.

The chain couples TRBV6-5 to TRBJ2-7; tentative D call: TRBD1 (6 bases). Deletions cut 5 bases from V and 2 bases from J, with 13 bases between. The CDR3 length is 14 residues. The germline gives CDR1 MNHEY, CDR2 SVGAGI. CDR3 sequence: CASSPGTRAYEQYF. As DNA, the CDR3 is TGTGCCAGCAGTCCCGGGACACGGGCCTACGAGCAGTACTTC.

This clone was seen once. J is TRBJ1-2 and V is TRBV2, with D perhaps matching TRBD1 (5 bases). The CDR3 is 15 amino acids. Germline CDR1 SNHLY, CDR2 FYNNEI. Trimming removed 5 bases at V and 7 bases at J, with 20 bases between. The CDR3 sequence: CASSPRDPGGLGYTF. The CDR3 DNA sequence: TGTGCCAGCAGTCCCCGGGACCCCGGGGGACTTGGCTACACCTTC.

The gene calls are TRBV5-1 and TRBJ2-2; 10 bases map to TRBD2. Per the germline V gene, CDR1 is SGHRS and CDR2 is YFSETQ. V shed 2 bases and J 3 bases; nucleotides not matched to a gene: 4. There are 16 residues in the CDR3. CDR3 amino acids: CASSFLAGVDTGELFF. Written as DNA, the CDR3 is TGCGCCAGCAGCTTTCTAGCGGGAGTGGACACCGGGGAGCTGTTTTTT.

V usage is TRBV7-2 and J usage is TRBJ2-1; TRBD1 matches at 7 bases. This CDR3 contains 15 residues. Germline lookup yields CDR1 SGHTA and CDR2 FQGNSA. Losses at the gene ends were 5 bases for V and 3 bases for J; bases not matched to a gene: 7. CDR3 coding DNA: TGTGCCAGCAGCCCCCGACAGGGATACTACAATGAGCAGTTCTTC. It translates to CASSPRQGYYNEQFF. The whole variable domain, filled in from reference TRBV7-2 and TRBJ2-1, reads GAGVSQSPSNKVTEKGKDVELRCDPISGHTALYWYRQSLGQGLEFLIYFQGNSAPDKSGLPSDRFSAERTGGSVSTLTIQRTQQEDSAVYLCASSPRQGYYNEQFFGPGTRLTVL.

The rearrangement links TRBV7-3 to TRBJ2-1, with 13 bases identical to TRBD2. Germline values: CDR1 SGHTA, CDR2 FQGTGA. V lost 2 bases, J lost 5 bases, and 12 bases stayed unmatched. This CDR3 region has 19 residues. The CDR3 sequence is CASSLLPGTSGALDNEQFF. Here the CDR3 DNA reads TGTGCCAGCAGCTTACTTCCCGGGACTAGCGGGGCCCTGGACAATGAGCAGTTCTTC.

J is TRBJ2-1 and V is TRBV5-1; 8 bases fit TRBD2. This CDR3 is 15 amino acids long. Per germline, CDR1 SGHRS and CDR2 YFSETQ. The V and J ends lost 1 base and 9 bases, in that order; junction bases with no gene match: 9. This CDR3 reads CASSLRAGEGVEQFF. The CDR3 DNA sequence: TGCGCCAGCAGCTTGCGAGCGGGAGAGGGTGTTGAGCAGTTCTTC.

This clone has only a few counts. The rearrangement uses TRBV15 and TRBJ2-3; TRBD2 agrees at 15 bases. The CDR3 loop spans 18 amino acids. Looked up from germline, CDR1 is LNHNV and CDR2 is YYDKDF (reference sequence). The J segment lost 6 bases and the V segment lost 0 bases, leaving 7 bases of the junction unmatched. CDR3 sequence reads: CATSRDWTSGRAPDTQYF. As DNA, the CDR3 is TGTGCCACCAGCAGAGATTGGACTAGCGGGAGGGCCCCCGATACGCAGTATTTT.

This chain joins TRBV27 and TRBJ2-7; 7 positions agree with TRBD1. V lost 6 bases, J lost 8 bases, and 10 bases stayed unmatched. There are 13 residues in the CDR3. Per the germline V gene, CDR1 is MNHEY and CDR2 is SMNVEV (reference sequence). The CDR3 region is CASSSDRTSQQYF. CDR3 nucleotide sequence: TGTGCCAGCAGCTCGGACAGGACCAGCCAGCAGTACTTC.

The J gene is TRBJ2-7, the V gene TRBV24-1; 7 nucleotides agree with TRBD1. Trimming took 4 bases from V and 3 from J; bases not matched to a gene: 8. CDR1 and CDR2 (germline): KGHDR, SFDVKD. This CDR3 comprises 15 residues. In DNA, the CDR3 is TGTGCCACCAGTGAGAACAGGGGATCGGGCTACGAGCAGTACTTC. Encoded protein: CATSENRGSGYEQYF.

The CDR3 is CASNNAGQPNSPLHF. CDR3 coding DNA: TGTGCCAGTAATAACGCGGGTCAGCCTAATTCACCCCTCCACTTT. This sequence joins TRBV19 and TRBJ1-6; D remains ambiguous. V was shortened by 7 bases and J by 6 bases, with 16 bases between the two germline ends. This CDR3 comprises 15 residues. Germline CDR1 is LNHDA and CDR2 is SQIVND (reference sequence).

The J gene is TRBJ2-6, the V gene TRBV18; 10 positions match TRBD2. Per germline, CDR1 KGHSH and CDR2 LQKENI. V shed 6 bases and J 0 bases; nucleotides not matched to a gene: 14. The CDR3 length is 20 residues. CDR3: CASSRTSPGLAISGANVLTF. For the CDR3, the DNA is TGTGCCAGCTCGCGCACTTCCCCGGGACTAGCGATCTCTGGGGCCAACGTCCTGACTTTC.

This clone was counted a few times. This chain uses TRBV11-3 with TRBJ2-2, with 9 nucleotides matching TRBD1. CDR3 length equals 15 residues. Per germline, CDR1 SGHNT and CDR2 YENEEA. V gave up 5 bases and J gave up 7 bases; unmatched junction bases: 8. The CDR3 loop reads CASSQGTGIHGELFF. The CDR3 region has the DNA TGTGCCAGCAGCCAAGGGACAGGGATTCACGGGGAGCTGTTTTTT. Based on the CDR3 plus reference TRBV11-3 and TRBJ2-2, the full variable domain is EAGVVQSPRYKIIEKKQPVAFWCNPISGHNTLYWYLQNLGQGPELLIRYENEEAVDDSQLPKDRFSAERLKGVDSTLKIQPAELGDSAVYLCASSQGTGIHGELFFGEGSRLTVL.

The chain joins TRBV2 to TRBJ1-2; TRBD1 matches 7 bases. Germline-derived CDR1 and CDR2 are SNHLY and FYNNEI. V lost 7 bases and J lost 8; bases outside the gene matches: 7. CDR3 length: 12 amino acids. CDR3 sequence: CASNIDREGYTF. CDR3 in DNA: TGTGCCAGCAATATCGACAGGGAGGGCTACACCTTC.

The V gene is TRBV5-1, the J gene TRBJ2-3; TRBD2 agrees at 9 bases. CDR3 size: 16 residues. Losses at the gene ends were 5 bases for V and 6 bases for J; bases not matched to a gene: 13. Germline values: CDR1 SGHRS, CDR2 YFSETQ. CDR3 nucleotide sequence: TGCGCCAGCAGTTGGCCCAGCGGGAGCGGGGGGGATACGCAGTATTTT. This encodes CASSWPSGSGGDTQYF.

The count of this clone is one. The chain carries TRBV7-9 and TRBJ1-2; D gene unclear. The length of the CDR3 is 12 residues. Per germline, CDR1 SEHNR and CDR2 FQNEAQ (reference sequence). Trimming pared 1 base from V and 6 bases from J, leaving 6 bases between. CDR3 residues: CASSLDYHGYTF. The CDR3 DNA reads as TGTGCCAGCAGCTTAGACTACCATGGCTACACCTTC. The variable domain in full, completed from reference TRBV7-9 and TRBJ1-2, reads DTGVSQNPRHKITKRGQNVTFRCDPISEHNRLYWYRQTLGQGPEFLTYFQNEAQLEKSRLLSDRFSAERPKGSFSTLEIQRTEQGDSAMYLCASSLDYHGYTFGSGTRLTVV.

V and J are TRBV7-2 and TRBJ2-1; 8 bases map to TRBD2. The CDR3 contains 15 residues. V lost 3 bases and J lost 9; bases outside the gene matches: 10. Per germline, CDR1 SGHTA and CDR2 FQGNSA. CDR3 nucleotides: TGTGCCAGCAGCTTGGTACTAGCGGTCGGGTTTGAGCAGTTCTTC. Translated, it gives CASSLVLAVGFEQFF. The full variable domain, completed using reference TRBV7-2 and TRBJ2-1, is GAGVSQSPSNKVTEKGKDVELRCDPISGHTALYWYRQSLGQGLEFLIYFQGNSAPDKSGLPSDRFSAERTGGSVSTLTIQRTQQEDSAVYLCASSLVLAVGFEQFFGPGTRLTVL.

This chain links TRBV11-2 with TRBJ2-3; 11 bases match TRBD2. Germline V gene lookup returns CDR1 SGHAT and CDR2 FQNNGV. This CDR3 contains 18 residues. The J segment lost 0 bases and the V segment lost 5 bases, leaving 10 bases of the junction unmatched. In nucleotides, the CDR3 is TGTGCCAGCAGCCCCCAACCGGGACTAGCGGCAAGCACAGATACGCAGTATTTT. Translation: CASSPQPGLAASTDTQYF.

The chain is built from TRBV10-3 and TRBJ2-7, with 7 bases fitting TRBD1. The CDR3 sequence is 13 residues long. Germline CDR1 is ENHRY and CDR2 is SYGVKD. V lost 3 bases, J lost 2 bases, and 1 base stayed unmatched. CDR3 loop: CAISETGAYEQYF. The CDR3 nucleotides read TGTGCCATCAGTGAAACAGGGGCCTACGAGCAGTACTTC.

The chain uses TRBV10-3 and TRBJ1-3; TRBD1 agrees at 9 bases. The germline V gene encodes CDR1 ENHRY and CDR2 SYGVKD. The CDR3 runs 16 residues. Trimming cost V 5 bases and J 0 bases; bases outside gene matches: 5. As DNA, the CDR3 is TGTGCCATCAGTCCCGGGACAGGGAGCTCTGGAAACACCATATATTTT. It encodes CAISPGTGSSGNTIYF.

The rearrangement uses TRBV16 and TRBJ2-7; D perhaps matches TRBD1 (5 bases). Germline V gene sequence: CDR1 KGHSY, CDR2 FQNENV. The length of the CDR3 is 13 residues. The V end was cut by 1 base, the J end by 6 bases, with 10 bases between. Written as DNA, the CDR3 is TGTGCCAGCAGCCAATTTGAGCAGGGCGAGCAGTACTTC. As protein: CASSQFEQGEQYF. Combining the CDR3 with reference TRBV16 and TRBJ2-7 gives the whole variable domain GEEVAQTPKHLVRGEGQKAKLYCAPIKGHSYVFWYQQVLKNEFKFLISFQNENVFDETGMPKERFSAKCLPNSPCSLEIQATKLEDSAVYFCASSQFEQGEQYFGPGTRLTVT.

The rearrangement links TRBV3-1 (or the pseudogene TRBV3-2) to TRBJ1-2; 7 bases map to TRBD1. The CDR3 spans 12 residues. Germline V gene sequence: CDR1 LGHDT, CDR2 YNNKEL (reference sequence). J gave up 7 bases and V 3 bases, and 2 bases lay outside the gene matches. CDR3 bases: TGTGCCAGCAGCCACAGGACAGGTGGCTACACCTTC. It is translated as CASSHRTGGYTF.

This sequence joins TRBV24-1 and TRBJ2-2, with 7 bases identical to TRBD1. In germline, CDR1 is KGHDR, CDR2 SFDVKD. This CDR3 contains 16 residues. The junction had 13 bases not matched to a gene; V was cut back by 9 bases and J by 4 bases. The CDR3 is CATSTGWQSGTGELFF. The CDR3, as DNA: TGTGCCACCTCGACAGGGTGGCAGTCGGGCACCGGGGAGCTGTTTTTT.

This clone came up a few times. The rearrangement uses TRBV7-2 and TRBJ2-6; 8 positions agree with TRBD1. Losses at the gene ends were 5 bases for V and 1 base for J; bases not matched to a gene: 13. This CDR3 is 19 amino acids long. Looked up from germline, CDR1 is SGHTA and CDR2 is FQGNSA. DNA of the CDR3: TGTGCCAGCAGCCACGGACAGGGACGGGAACTTTCTGGGGCCAACGTCCTGACTTTC. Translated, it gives CASSHGQGRELSGANVLTF.

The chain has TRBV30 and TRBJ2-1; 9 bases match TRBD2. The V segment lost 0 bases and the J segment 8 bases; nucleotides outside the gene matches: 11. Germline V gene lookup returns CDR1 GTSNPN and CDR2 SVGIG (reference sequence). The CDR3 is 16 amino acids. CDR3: CAWSVSLAGNFYEQFF. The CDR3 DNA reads TGTGCCTGGAGTGTATCCCTAGCGGGAAATTTCTATGAGCAGTTCTTC.

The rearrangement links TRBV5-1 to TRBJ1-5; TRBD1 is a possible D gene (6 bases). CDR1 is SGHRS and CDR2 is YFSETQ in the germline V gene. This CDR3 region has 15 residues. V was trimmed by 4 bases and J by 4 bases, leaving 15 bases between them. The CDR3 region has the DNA TGCGCCAGCAGCCCTGGGACACTTCCTAATCAGCCCCAGCATTTT. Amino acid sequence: CASSPGTLPNQPQHF.